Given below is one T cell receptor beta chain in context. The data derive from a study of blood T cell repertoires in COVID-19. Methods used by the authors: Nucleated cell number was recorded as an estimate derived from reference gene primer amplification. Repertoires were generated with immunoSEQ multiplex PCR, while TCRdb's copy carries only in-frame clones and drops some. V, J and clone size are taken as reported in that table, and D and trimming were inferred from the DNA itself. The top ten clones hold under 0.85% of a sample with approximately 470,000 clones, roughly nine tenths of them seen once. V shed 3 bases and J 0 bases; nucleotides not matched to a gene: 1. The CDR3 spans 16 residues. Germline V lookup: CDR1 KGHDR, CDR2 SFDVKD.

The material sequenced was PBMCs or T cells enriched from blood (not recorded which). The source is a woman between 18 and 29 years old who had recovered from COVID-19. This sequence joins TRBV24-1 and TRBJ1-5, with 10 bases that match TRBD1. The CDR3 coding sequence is TGTGCCACCAGTGATGGACAGGGGGATAGCAATCAGCCCCAGCATTTT. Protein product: CATSDGQGDSNQPQHF.